This T cell receptor (beta chain) originates from a study of blood T cell repertoires in COVID-19. Method: immunoSEQ multiplex PCR; TCRdb's copy keeps in-frame clones and lacks some. This table holds some 160,000 clones, around 91% found once. The sequence came from a woman aged 55-75 years with active COVID-19. Sequences were obtained from peripheral blood.

The CDR3 sequence is CASSLGQGDEQFF. For the CDR3, the DNA is TGTGCCAGCAGTTTAGGACAGGGCGATGAGCAGTTCTTC. The rearrangement uses TRBV28 and TRBJ2-1, with 8 bases aligning to TRBD1. V lost 2 bases to trimming and J lost 8 bases; unmatched junction nucleotides: 2. Germline V lookup: CDR1 MDHEN, CDR2 SYDVKM. There are 13 residues in the CDR3.